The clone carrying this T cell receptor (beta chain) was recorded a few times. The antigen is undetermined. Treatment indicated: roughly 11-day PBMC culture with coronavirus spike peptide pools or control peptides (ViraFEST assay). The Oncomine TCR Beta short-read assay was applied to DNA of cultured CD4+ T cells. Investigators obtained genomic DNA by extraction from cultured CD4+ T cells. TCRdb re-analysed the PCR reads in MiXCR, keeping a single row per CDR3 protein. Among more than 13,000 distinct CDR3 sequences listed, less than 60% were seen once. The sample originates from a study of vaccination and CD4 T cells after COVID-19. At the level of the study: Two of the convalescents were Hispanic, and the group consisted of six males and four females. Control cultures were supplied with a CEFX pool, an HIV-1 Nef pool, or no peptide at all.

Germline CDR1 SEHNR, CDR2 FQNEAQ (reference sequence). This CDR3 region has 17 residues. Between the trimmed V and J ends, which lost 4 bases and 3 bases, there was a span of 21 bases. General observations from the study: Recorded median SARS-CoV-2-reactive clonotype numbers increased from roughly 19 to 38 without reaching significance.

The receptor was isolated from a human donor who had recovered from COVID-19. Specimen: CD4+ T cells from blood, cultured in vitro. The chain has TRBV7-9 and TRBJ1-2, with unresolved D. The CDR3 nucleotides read TGTGCCAGCAGCTCCCGCCCTGGAGAGGGAGCAGACTATGGCTACACCTTC. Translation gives CASSSRPGEGADYGYTF.